This T cell receptor (beta chain) was identified in a study of T cell responses to AZD1222 COVID-19 vaccine (dated by TCRdb to the early 2020s). As for the study more broadly: AZD1222 recipients with second doses at about 4 weeks or about 12 weeks were pooled, because spike-specific TCR depth and breadth did not differ between schedules. A total of approximately 230 trial participants underwent TCR sequencing, of whom around 200 received two doses of AZD1222 and about 26 received two doses of the MenACWY control vaccine. Trial participants were enrolled by age into 18-55, 56-69 and 70-plus year subgroups, with roughly 160, 29 and 62 TCR-sequenced participants respectively.

Per the germline V gene, SGDLS is the CDR1 and YYNGEE is the CDR2. Clipping removes 8 bases from V and 3 bases from J, with 4 as the unmatched junction base count. CDR3 length: 12 amino acids, cysteine to phenylalanine. Just the 36-base CDR3 DNA is kept, in frame starting at base 1. The CDR3 regions of human TCRbeta chains were analyzed by immunosequencing. Concerning the study's data processing: Repertoire TCRs were matched against a reference library of SARS-CoV-2-specific TCRs generated with the MIRA antigen-specificity platform. Breadth was defined as the fraction of unique TCRs that were SARS-CoV-2-associated. Depth was defined as the fraction of total T cells that were SARS-CoV-2-associated. Each spike-specific TCR was assigned to its reactive spike region and to a CD4 or CD8 class using the MIRA data. Log10-transformed breadth and depth values were compared by one-way ANOVA with Sidak's multiple comparisons tests. Sourced from immuneACCESS, this table was stored by TCRdb with only in-frame sequences that have V and J called. A share of the clones is absent; for the studies checked, an unresolved V gene accounts for under half, and the remainder has no known explanation. The DNA gave D and trimming, while V, J and clone size come from that table. The sample contains about 190,000 clones, under 95% of them found a single time. The ten top clones hold approximately 0.98% of the sample.

Taken with the paper, the label for time point translates to: baseline before first vaccination. Vaccinee samples were obtained from the UK trials COV001 and COV002, which included a single-blind randomized controlled phase 2/3 trial of AZD1222 (ChAdOx1 nCoV-19) in healthy adults. For TCRbeta chain sequencing, PBMC samples from trial participants were taken at day 0 and at day 28 after the second dose. Paper-wide results and their limitations: Spike-specific TCR breadth and depth rose significantly after two AZD1222 doses compared with day 0 and with MenACWY recipients. No day 14 peak-response samples were available, so repertoires were characterized only after the peak T cell response. Reportedly, almost half of the unique spike-specific TCRs recognized epitopes lying outside the regions that are mutated in the B.1.351 and B.1.1.7 variants. The 56-69-year group was small, and its depth increase did not reach significance, likely because of low power. Most participants were white British and females outnumbered males, and the authors suggested that clonal diversity may have been underestimated. The whole spike protein was spanned by vaccine-associated CD4 TCRs, and dominant responses were seen in regions 160-218 and 743-854. Conclusions about previously exposed vaccinees were limited because only six AZD1222 recipients were SARS-CoV-2 seropositive at baseline.

This clone turned up a few times. There is no known antigen for this receptor. The input lacks base qualities; no much larger clone sits a single base away. This chain joins TRBV9 to TRBJ2-7, with 8 central nucleotides matching TRBD1. The input for sequencing was peripheral blood, taken on day 0 of AZD1222 vaccination. This clonotype was obtained from an adult in good health. For the CDR3, the sequence is CARPTGVYEQYF. The sequenced DNA: TGTGCCAGACCGACAGGGGTCTACGAGCAGTACTTC.